This T cell receptor (beta chain) was obtained from a study of cytomegalovirus exposure and HLA in healthy donors. Overall study findings and caveats: Indistinguishable V segments, including TRBV6-2 and TRBV6-3, were excluded. Earlier analysis found most TCR beta V segments productive about 87% or about 30% of the time.

The PCR employed 60 Vbeta primers together with 13 Jbeta primers. TCRdb keeps only in-frame clones here, not all; method: immunoSEQ multiplex PCR. The sample is made up of more than 90,000 clones, and the top ten hold 6.8% of it. About this clone itself: Its antigen is unidentified.

V shed 3 bases, J shed 7 bases, and the junction held 7 bases outside the gene matches. CDR1 and CDR2 from the germline V gene are SEHNR and FQNEAQ (reference sequence). The CDR3 loop spans 15 amino acids. This rearrangement joins TRBV7-9 to TRBJ2-1; TRBD1 agrees at 9 bases. The sample taken for sequencing was PBMCs. This sequence originates from a man aged 35 to 55 in good health and CMV-seropositive. CDR3 in DNA: TGTGCCAGCAGCTTCTCAGGGACAGGGTGGAATGAGCAGTTCTTC. Protein sequence: CASSFSGTGWNEQFF.